The rows below give T cell receptor beta chains drawn from one sample of a study of T cells in Graves' hyperthyroidism and ophthalmopathy. From the multiplex PCR reads, TCRdb called clonotypes with MiXCR, one entry per CDR3 protein. The data contain about 160,000 distinct CDR3 sequences, 9.4% of them seen just once; the ten biggest clones take up approximately 20%. Sequenced material: blood. The origin of the receptors is a woman between 18 and 29 years old with Graves' hyperthyroidism that later progressed to Graves' ophthalmopathy. Both conserved end residues are part of each CDR3. Each record gives: clone size, D gene, V gene, J gene, CDR3 protein, CDR3 DNA. The D gene is left open where the match is weak. Clone size is not always given. Where it is, it says once, few, many or a class for expanded clones.

>many|-|TRBV6-2/TRBV6-3|TRBJ1-5
CASSYLRDNQPQHF
TGTGCCAGCAGTTATCTCAGGGACAATCAGCCCCAGCATTTT
>many|-|TRBV29-1|TRBJ1-2
CSVGGAGEGGYTF
TGCAGCGTTGGAGGTGCGGGAGAGGGTGGCTACACCTTC
>many|TRBD2|TRBV11-1|TRBJ2-2
CASSPTSVNGGELFF
TGTGCCAGCAGCCCTACTAGCGTTAATGGCGGGGAGCTGTTTTTT
>many|TRBD2|TRBV7-3|TRBJ2-1
CASSLNPGTRYNEQFF
TGTGCCAGCAGCTTGAACCCCGGGACTAGATACAATGAGCAGTTCTTC
>-|-|TRBV5-4|TRBJ2-3
CASLPGPGTDTQYF
TGTGCCAGCCTCCCGGGACCCGGCACAGATACGCAGTATTTT
>-|TRBD2|TRBV6-1|TRBJ2-1
CASSSTSGWFSYNEQFF
TGTGCCAGCAGTTCGACTAGCGGGTGGTTCTCCTACAATGAGCAGTTCTTC
>many|-|TRBV27|TRBJ1-6
CASSLDSSHSPLHF
TGTGCCAGCAGTTTAGACAGTTCACATTCACCCCTCCACTTT
>-|TRBD1|TRBV9|TRBJ1-2
CASSVYRGSRIGGYTF
TGTGCCAGCAGCGTGTACAGGGGGTCCCGAATAGGGGGCTACACCTTC
>many|TRBD1|TRBV10-3|TRBJ2-5
CAIRGQGQETQYF
TGTGCCATCAGGGGACAGGGACAAGAGACCCAGTACTTC
>-|-|TRBV10-1|TRBJ2-7
CASSGVAGAQYF
TGCGCCAGCAGCGGGGTCGCCGGGGCGCAGTACTTC
>-|TRBD1|TRBV4-1|TRBJ2-7
CASNQLTGDEQYF
TGCGCCAGCAACCAACTGACAGGGGACGAGCAGTACTTC
>-|-|TRBV7-2|TRBJ1-5
CASSLGGHQPRHF
TGTGCCAGCAGCTTAGGCGGGCATCAGCCCCGGCATTTT
>many|TRBD1|TRBV2|TRBJ1-5
CASSYDRGNQPQHF
TGTGCCAGCAGCTATGACAGGGGCAATCAGCCCCAGCATTTT
>many|TRBD2|TRBV29-1|TRBJ2-7
CSVEWEVTGGPYEQYF
TGCAGCGTTGAATGGGAAGTAACGGGGGGGCCGTACGAGCAGTACTTC
>many|-|TRBV7-3|TRBJ2-1
CASSPQGSGFNEQFF
TGTGCCAGCAGCCCACAGGGTAGCGGGTTCAATGAGCAGTTCTTC
>few|-|TRBV7-3|TRBJ1-1
CASSLTAVNTEAFF
TGTGCCAGCAGCTTAACGGCTGTAAACACTGAAGCTTTCTTT
>-|TRBD1|TRBV7-2|TRBJ1-2
CASSPGGGGVFYGYTF
TGTGCCAGCAGCCCAGGGGGCGGCGGAGTATTCTATGGCTACACCTTC
>many|-|TRBV2|TRBJ1-3
CASSEREGFEDTIYF
TGTGCCAGCAGTGAACGGGAAGGGTTTGAGGACACCATATATTTT
>-|-|TRBV24-1|TRBJ1-5
CATSVGGGGQPQHF
TGTGCCACCAGTGTAGGAGGGGGTGGCCAGCCCCAGCATTTT
>-|-|TRBV24-1|TRBJ2-3
CATSDPGLSPGTDTQYF
TGTGCCACCAGTGATCCGGGACTTTCTCCCGGCACAGATACGCAGTATTTT
>many|TRBD2|TRBV7-2|TRBJ2-3
CASSLDLSGDADTQYF
TGTGCCAGCAGCTTAGATCTTAGCGGGGACGCAGATACGCAGTATTTT
>-|TRBD1|TRBV12-3/TRBV12-4|TRBJ2-7
CASSAGQGSYEQYF
TGTGCCAGCAGCGCGGGACAGGGTTCCTACGAGCAGTACTTC
>few|TRBD1|TRBV18|TRBJ1-4
CASSPPAGGAEKLFF
TGTGCCAGCTCACCCCCCGCAGGGGGCGCGGAAAAACTGTTTTTT
>many|-|TRBV5-1|TRBJ2-5
CASSLGRNQETQYF
TGCGCCAGCAGCTTGGGACGGAACCAAGAGACCCAGTACTTC
>many|-|TRBV25-1|TRBJ1-1
CASSEPGPLRGAFF
TGTGCCAGCAGTGAACCGGGGCCCTTGCGGGGAGCTTTCTTT
>many|-|TRBV2|TRBJ2-5
CASRPFGTPQETQYF
TGTGCCAGCAGACCATTCGGGACTCCGCAAGAGACCCAGTACTTC
>many|-|TRBV20-1|TRBJ1-1
CSARRVTGTGAFF
TGCAGTGCTAGAAGGGTTACAGGGACCGGAGCTTTCTTT
>few|-|TRBV10-2|TRBJ1-6
CASSGGGQLNSPLHF
TGCGCCAGCAGTGGGGGCGGACAGCTAAATTCACCCCTCCACTTT
>many|-|TRBV5-5|TRBJ2-7
CASSYSNRYHYEQYF
TGTGCCAGCAGCTACTCCAATCGGTACCACTACGAGCAGTACTTC
>-|TRBD1|TRBV7-3|TRBJ2-7
CASSSGQGSEQYF
TGTGCCAGCAGCTCGGGACAGGGTTCCGAGCAGTACTTC
>-|-|TRBV18|TRBJ2-2
CASSPGWAGELFF
TGTGCCAGCTCACCGGGTTGGGCCGGGGAGCTGTTTTTT
>-|TRBD2|TRBV5-6|TRBJ2-3
CASSLGGLAPDTQYF
TGTGCCAGCAGCCTAGGGGGACTAGCACCAGATACGCAGTATTTT
>-|-|TRBV20-1|TRBJ2-1
CSAPQWTFSNEQFF
TGCAGTGCTCCCCAGTGGACTTTTTCCAATGAGCAGTTCTTC
>many|TRBD2|TRBV7-6|TRBJ2-1
CASSLGLAGASHEQFF
TGTGCCAGCAGCTTAGGGCTAGCGGGAGCATCACATGAGCAGTTCTTC
>-|TRBD1|TRBV19|TRBJ1-5
CASNRGQASNQPQHF
TGTGCCAGTAATAGGGGACAGGCTAGCAATCAGCCCCAGCATTTT
>many|TRBD2|TRBV6-1|TRBJ2-1
CASSEGGGSYNEQFF
TGTGCCAGCAGTGAAGGGGGGGGCTCCTACAATGAGCAGTTCTTC
>-|-|TRBV6-1|TRBJ2-5
CASSEWGLPVETQYF
TGTGCCAGCAGTGAATGGGGACTCCCGGTGGAGACCCAGTACTTC
>-|TRBD2|TRBV9|TRBJ2-3
CASSADLTPGLADTSTDTQYF
TGTGCCAGCAGCGCAGACCTAACCCCGGGACTAGCGGATACTAGCACAGATACGCAGTATTTT
>many|TRBD1|TRBV13|TRBJ2-7
CASSSPGQGLYEQYF
TGTGCCAGCAGCTCCCCGGGACAGGGCCTCTACGAGCAGTACTTC
>-|-|TRBV7-3|TRBJ2-3
CASSLGLGRSTDTQYF
TGTGCCAGCAGCTTAGGGCTTGGCAGAAGCACAGATACGCAGTATTTT
>few|-|TRBV10-3|TRBJ2-5
CAISPRNEVYQETQYF
TGTGCCATCAGCCCCCGTAATGAAGTGTACCAAGAGACCCAGTACTTC
>few|-|TRBV5-8|TRBJ1-4
CASRAGAANEKLFF
TGTGCCAGCAGGGCGGGAGCGGCTAATGAAAAACTGTTTTTT
>many|TRBD2|TRBV3-1|TRBJ2-7
CASSQERLAGGLHEQYF
TGTGCCAGCAGCCAAGAACGGCTAGCGGGAGGATTGCACGAGCAGTACTTC
>many|-|TRBV12-3/TRBV12-4|TRBJ2-1
CASSFMANEQFF
TGTGCCAGCAGTTTTATGGCCAATGAGCAGTTCTTC
>many|-|TRBV15|TRBJ1-5
CATSRDLGGGQPQHF
TGTGCCACCAGCAGAGATCTCGGGGGAGGACAGCCCCAGCATTTT
>few|TRBD1|TRBV6-4|TRBJ1-1
CASRRSTGPNTEAFF
TGTGCCAGCAGACGATCGACAGGGCCGAACACTGAAGCTTTCTTT
>many|-|TRBV18|TRBJ2-1
CASLQGSSYNEQFF
TGTGCCAGCTTACAGGGTAGCTCCTACAATGAGCAGTTCTTC
>-|-|TRBV19|TRBJ1-5
CASSIAGTGPQHF
TGTGCCAGTAGTATAGCCGGTACGGGGCCCCAGCATTTT
>few|TRBD1|TRBV3-1|TRBJ2-5
CASSPRDSYFGETQYF
TGTGCCAGCAGCCCCCGGGACAGCTATTTCGGGGAGACCCAGTACTTC
>many|-|TRBV24-1|TRBJ2-3
CATSDSFAPAGRGTDTQYF
TGTGCCACCAGTGATTCGTTTGCCCCAGCAGGCAGGGGCACAGATACGCAGTATTTT
>few|-|TRBV7-9|TRBJ1-6
CASSLVGRGSPLHF
TGTGCCAGCAGCTTAGTGGGAAGGGGTTCGCCCCTCCACTTT
>many|TRBD1|TRBV6-1|TRBJ1-1
CASQWDRPRGKMNTEAFF
TGTGCCAGCCAATGGGACAGGCCGAGAGGAAAAATGAACACTGAAGCTTTCTTT